Listed below are T cell receptor beta chains from one sample, sequenced in a study of shared clonotypes between healthy human individuals. Here immunoSEQ multiplex PCR was the method, and the copy in TCRdb shows in-frame clones only, minus some. The sample holds millions of clones; approximately 95% are singletons and the top ten take 0.35% to 0.45%. Sequenced sample: naive CD4+ T cells from PBMCs. These receptors originate from a man between 18 and 35 years old in good health. Some clones in this sample may be carry-over from other donors' samples. Each CDR3 is given with its conserved first and last residue. The D gene is left open where the match is weak. The size field is filled for only some rows; it gives once, few, many or a size class.

abundance	len	d_gene	v_gene	j_gene	CDR3aa	CDR3nt
NA	12	NA	TRBV27	TRBJ2-5	CASRRPGETQYF	TGTGCCAGCCGTCGCCCCGGAGAGACCCAGTACTTC
NA	14	TRBD2	TRBV29-1	TRBJ2-7	CSSSGTSGTYEQYF	TGCAGCTCATCCGGGACTAGCGGGACCTACGAGCAGTACTTC
NA	13	NA	TRBV15	TRBJ2-3	CATSRGPFDTQYF	TGTGCCACCAGCAGAGGACCCTTCGATACGCAGTATTTT
NA	13	TRBD1	TRBV11-2	TRBJ2-7	CASSHGQGYEQYF	TGTGCCAGCAGCCATGGACAGGGTTACGAGCAGTACTTC
NA	13	TRBD1	TRBV7-6	TRBJ2-1	CASSLDRGDVQFF	TGTGCCAGCAGCTTAGACAGGGGGGATGTGCAGTTCTTC
NA	14	NA	TRBV28	TRBJ1-5	CASSLIPAAGPQHF	TGTGCCAGCAGTTTAATACCGGCGGCGGGACCCCAGCATTTT
NA	16	NA	TRBV6-1	TRBJ2-2	CASSEAWALISGELFF	TGTGCCAGCAGTGAAGCCTGGGCCCTCATCTCCGGGGAGCTGTTTTTT
NA	17	NA	TRBV29-1	TRBJ2-3	CSVEGGEPKGLRDTQYF	TGCAGCGTTGAAGGGGGAGAGCCCAAGGGTCTGAGAGATACGCAGTATTTT
NA	14	NA	TRBV5-1	TRBJ2-7	CASSPASSSYEQYF	TGCGCCAGCAGCCCCGCGAGTAGCTCCTACGAGCAGTACTTC
NA	14	NA	TRBV28	TRBJ1-2	CASRWRVTNYGYTF	TGTGCCAGCAGGTGGAGGGTGACTAACTATGGCTACACCTTC
NA	13	NA	TRBV11-3	TRBJ2-7	CASSPFRGAEQYF	TGTGCCAGCAGCCCGTTTCGGGGGGCCGAGCAGTACTTC
once	14	NA	TRBV7-2	TRBJ2-7	CASSLRRGSYEQYF	TGTGCCAGCAGCTTACGGCGGGGATCCTACGAGCAGTACTTC
once	16	TRBD1	TRBV18	TRBJ2-1	CASSQTGAPSSNEQFF	TGTGCCAGCTCCCAAACAGGGGCACCCAGCAGCAATGAGCAGTTCTTC
NA	13	NA	TRBV10-3	TRBJ2-1	CANSQERDNEQFF	TGTGCCAACTCACAGGAGAGGGACAATGAGCAGTTCTTC
NA	14	NA	TRBV4-1	TRBJ2-7	CASSLPGVSYEQYF	TGCGCCAGCAGCCTCCCCGGGGTCAGCTACGAGCAGTACTTC
NA	16	NA	TRBV19	TRBJ2-1	CASSMPGGPSYNEQFF	TGTGCCAGTAGTATGCCTGGAGGGCCTTCCTACAATGAGCAGTTCTTC
NA	13	NA	TRBV11-2	TRBJ1-2	CASSPQTPLGYTF	TGTGCCAGCAGCCCACAGACTCCCCTGGGCTACACCTTC
NA	14	TRBD2	TRBV7-3	TRBJ2-3	CASTYGRATDTQYF	TGTGCCAGCACCTACGGGAGGGCGACAGATACGCAGTATTTT
NA	16	TRBD2	TRBV5-4	TRBJ2-1	CASSRTSGSGHNEQFF	TGTGCCAGCAGCCGAACTAGCGGGAGTGGTCACAATGAGCAGTTCTTC
NA	13	NA	TRBV7-9	TRBJ1-2	CASSSGANYGYTF	TGTGCCAGCAGCTCAGGGGCTAACTATGGCTACACCTTC
NA	15	NA	TRBV5-4	TRBJ1-2	CASSLSAGANYGYTF	TGTGCCAGCAGCTTGTCGGCAGGGGCCAACTATGGCTACACCTTC
NA	15	TRBD1	TRBV2	TRBJ2-3	CASSDDREGTDTQYF	TGTGCCAGCAGTGACGACAGGGAAGGCACAGATACGCAGTATTTT
NA	17	TRBD2	TRBV7-2	TRBJ2-3	CASSWGLAGGPTDTQYF	TGTGCCAGCAGCTGGGGACTAGCGGGAGGGCCTACAGATACGCAGTATTTT
NA	12	NA	TRBV28	TRBJ1-2	CATTAGISGYTF	TGTGCCACCACGGCGGGGATAAGTGGCTACACCTTC
NA	14	NA	TRBV7-2	TRBJ2-5	CASQPRASLSTQYF	TGTGCCAGTCAGCCAAGGGCCTCCCTCTCCACCCAGTACTTC
NA	15	NA	TRBV19	TRBJ2-3	CASTLGRGGTDTQYF	TGTGCCAGTACCCTAGGTAGAGGGGGCACAGATACGCAGTATTTT
NA	14	NA	TRBV7-9	TRBJ1-4	CASSSRGAREKLFF	TGTGCCAGCAGCTCACGGGGGGCTCGGGAAAAACTGTTTTTT
NA	14	NA	TRBV5-1	TRBJ2-4	CASSSGQGLVIQYF	TGCGCCAGCAGCTCGGGGCAGGGTTTGGTCATTCAGTACTTC
NA	14	NA	TRBV7-8	TRBJ2-7	CASSLVVAGGEQYF	TGTGCCAGCAGCTTAGTCGTGGCTGGGGGGGAGCAGTACTTC
NA	14	NA	TRBV7-9	TRBJ1-2	CASSWTEDDYGYTF	TGTGCCAGCAGCTGGACAGAGGACGACTATGGCTACACTTTC
few	12	NA	TRBV18	TRBJ1-2	CASSASLYGYTF	TGTGCCAGCTCAGCGTCGCTATATGGCTACACCTTC
NA	15	TRBD1	TRBV7-3	TRBJ2-2	CASSLHGQVAGELFF	TGTGCCAGCAGCTTACACGGACAGGTGGCCGGGGAGCTGTTTTTT
once	15	NA	TRBV18	TRBJ1-3	CASSPRSGSGNTIYF	TGTGCCAGCTCACCAAGGTCAGGCTCTGGAAACACCATATATTTT
NA	14	NA	TRBV9	TRBJ2-3	CASSVVARTDTQYF	TGTGCCAGCAGCGTAGTGGCCCGCACAGATACGCAGTATTTT
NA	12	NA	TRBV28	TRBJ1-5	CVCGDSNQPQHF	TGTGTCTGCGGGGATAGCAATCAGCCCCAGCATTTT
NA	14	TRBD1	TRBV5-4	TRBJ2-5	CASSSTGGGETQYF	TGTGCCAGCAGCTCGACAGGGGGTGGTGAGACCCAGTACTTC
NA	13	NA	TRBV6-5	TRBJ1-4	CASSYGPDEKLFF	TGTGCCAGCAGTTACGGGCCAGATGAAAAACTGTTTTTT
NA	14	TRBD1	TRBV7-8	TRBJ1-4	CASGPQGATEKLFF	TGTGCCAGCGGCCCACAGGGGGCGACTGAAAAACTGTTTTTT
NA	12	NA	TRBV28	TRBJ2-1	CASSFWGNEQFF	TGTGCCAGCAGTTTTTGGGGAAATGAGCAGTTCTTC
NA	14	TRBD2	TRBV9	TRBJ2-1	CASSASGSYNEQFF	TGTGCCAGCAGCGCTAGCGGGAGCTACAATGAGCAGTTCTTC
NA	13	NA	TRBV6-6	TRBJ1-2	CASSFSGDYGYTF	TGTGCCAGCAGTTTTTCCGGCGACTATGGCTACACCTTC